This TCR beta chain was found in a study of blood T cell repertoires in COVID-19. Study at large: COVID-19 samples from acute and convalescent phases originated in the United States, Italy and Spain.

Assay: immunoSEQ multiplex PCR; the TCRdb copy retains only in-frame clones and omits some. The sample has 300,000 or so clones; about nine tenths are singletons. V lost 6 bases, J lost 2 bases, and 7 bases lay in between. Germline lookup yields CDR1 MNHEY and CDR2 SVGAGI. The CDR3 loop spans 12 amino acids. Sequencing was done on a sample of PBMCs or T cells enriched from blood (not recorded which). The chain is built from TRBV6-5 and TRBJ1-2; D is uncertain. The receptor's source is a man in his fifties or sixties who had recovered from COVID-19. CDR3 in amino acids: CASSDGNYGYTF. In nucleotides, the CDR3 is TGTGCCAGCAGCGACGGGAACTATGGCTACACCTTC.